Here is one TCR beta chain with its context. The TCR beta CDR3 regions underwent amplification using RNA transcripts as the source. The primer set for the first-round RT-PCR of the TCR CDR3 was HTBI. MiXCR was run by TCRdb on the multiplex PCR reads, yielding one entry per CDR3 protein. The sample lists hundreds of thousands of distinct CDR3 sequences, about 15% occurring once. This sample is drawn from a study of T cells in Graves' hyperthyroidism and ophthalmopathy. The CDR3 extends over 15 amino acids. V was pared by 0 bases and J by 9 bases, with 6 bases of the junction left unmatched. Germline V gene lookup returns CDR1 MNHNY and CDR2 SVGAGI (reference sequence).

Sequencing was done on a sample of blood. The clonotype comes from a woman aged 25-40 years with Graves' hyperthyroidism. The chain uses TRBV6-6 and TRBJ2-7; 12 bases map to TRBD1. In DNA form, the CDR3 reads TGTGCCAGCAGTTACTCCGGGACAGGGGGCGCCAGGCAGTACTTC. Encoded protein: CASSYSGTGGARQYF.